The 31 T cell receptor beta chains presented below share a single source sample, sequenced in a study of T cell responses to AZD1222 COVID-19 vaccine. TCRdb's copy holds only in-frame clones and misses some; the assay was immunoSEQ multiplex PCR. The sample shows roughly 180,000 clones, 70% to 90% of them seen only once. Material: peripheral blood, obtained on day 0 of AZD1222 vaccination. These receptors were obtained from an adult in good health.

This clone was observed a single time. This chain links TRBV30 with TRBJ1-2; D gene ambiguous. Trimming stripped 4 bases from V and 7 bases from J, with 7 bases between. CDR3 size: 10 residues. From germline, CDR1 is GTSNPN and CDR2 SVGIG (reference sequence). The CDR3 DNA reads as TGTGCCTGGAACTCAGGTGGCTACACCTTC. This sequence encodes CAWNSGGYTF.

The DNA for the CDR3 is TGTGCCAGCAGCCAAGATCGGGAACAGGGGGACGAGCAGTACTTC. This codes for CASSQDREQGDEQYF. J is TRBJ2-7 and V is TRBV4-2; 8 bases are shared with TRBD1. The V gene's germline CDR1 is LGHNA and CDR2 YNFKEQ. The V and J ends lost 0 bases and 5 bases, in that order; junction bases with no gene match: 6. This CDR3 is built from 15 residues.

CDR3 sequence reads: CASSSGPNTEAFF. In DNA, the CDR3 is TGTGCCAGCAGCTCGGGACCGAACACTGAAGCTTTCTTT. V is TRBV9 and J is TRBJ1-1; TRBD1 might be the D (5 bases). V dropped 4 bases and J dropped 1 base, with 8 bases sitting between them. There are 13 residues in the CDR3. Per the germline V gene, CDR1 is SGDLS and CDR2 is YYNGEE. The full variable domain, rest sourced from reference TRBV9 and TRBJ1-1, is DSGVTQTPKHLITATGQRVTLRCSPRSGDLSVYWYQQSLDQGLQFLIQYYNGEERAKGNILERFSAQQFPDLHSELNLSSLELGDSALYFCASSSGPNTEAFFGQGTRLTVV.

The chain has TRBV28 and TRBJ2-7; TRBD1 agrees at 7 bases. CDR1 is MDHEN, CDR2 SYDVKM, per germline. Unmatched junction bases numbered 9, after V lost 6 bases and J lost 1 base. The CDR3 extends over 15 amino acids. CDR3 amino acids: CASSTFPGQSYEQYF. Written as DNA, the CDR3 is TGTGCCAGCAGCACTTTCCCGGGACAGTCCTACGAGCAGTACTTC.

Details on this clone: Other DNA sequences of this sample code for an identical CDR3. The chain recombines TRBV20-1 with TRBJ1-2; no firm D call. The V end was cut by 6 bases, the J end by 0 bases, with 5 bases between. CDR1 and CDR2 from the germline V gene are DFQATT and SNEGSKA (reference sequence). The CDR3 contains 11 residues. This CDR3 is CSASSNYGYTF. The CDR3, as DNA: TGCAGTGCAAGTTCTAACTATGGCTACACCTTC.

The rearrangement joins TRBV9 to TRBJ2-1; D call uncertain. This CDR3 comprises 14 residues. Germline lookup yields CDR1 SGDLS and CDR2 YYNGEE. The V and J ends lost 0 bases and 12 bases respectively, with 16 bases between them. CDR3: CASSVDGWVRGQFF. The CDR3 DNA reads TGTGCCAGCAGCGTAGATGGTTGGGTGCGAGGGCAGTTCTTC.

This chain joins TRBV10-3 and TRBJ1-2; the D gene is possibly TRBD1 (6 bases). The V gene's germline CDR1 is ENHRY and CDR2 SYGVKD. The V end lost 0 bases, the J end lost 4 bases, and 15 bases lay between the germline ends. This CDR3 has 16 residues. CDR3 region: CAISESGGGRGYGYTF. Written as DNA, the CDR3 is TGTGCCATCAGTGAGTCAGGTGGGGGGCGCGGCTATGGCTACACCTTC.

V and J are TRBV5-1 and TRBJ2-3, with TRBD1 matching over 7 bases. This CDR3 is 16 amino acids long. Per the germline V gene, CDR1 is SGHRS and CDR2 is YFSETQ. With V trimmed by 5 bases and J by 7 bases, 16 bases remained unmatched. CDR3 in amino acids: CASSFTGTDLVNTQYF. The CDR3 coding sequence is TGCGCCAGCAGTTTCACCGGGACAGATTTAGTGAATACGCAGTATTTT.

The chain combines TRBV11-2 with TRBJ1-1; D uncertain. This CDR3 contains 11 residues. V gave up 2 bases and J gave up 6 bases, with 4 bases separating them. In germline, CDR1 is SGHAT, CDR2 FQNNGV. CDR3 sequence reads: CASSLFAEAFF. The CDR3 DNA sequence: TGTGCCAGCAGCTTATTCGCTGAAGCTTTCTTT.

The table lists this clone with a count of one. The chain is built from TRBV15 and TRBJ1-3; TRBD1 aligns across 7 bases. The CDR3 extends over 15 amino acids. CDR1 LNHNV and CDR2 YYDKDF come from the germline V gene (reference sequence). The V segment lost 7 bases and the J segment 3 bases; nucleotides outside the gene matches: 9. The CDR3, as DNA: TGTGCCACCAAACCTAGAACAGGGGATGGAAACACCATATATTTT. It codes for CATKPRTGDGNTIYF.

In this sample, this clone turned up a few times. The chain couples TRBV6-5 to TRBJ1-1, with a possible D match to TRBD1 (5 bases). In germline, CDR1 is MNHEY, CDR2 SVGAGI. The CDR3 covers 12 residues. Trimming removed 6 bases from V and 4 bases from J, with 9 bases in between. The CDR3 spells CASRAGSTEAFF. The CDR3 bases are TGTGCCAGCAGGGCAGGGTCCACTGAAGCTTTCTTT.

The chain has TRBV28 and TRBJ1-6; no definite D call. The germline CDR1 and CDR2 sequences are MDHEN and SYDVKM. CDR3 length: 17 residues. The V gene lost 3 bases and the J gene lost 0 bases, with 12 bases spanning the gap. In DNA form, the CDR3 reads TGTGCCAGCAGTTTTGGTCAGCGGAGCTCCTATAATTCACCCCTCCACTTT. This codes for CASSFGQRSSYNSPLHF.

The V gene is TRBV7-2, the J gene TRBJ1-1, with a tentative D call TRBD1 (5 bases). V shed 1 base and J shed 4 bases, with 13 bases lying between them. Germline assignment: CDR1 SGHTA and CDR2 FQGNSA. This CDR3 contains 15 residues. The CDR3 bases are TGTGCCAGCAGCTTAGGCTTGCGGACAAGCACTGAAGCTTTCTTT. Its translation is CASSLGLRTSTEAFF.

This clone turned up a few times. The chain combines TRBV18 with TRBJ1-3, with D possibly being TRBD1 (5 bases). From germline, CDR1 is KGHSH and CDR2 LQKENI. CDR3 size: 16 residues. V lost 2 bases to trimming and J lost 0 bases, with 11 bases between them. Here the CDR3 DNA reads TGTGCCAGCTCACCAAGCGGGGCGAGCTCTGGAAACACCATATATTTT. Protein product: CASSPSGASSGNTIYF.

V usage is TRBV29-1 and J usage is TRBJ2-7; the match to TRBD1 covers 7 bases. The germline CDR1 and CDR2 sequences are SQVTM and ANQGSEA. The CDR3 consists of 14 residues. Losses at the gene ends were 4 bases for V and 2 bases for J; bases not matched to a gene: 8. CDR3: CSVVGGGGPYEQYF. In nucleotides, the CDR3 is TGCAGCGTTGTAGGGGGCGGTGGCCCCTACGAGCAGTACTTC.

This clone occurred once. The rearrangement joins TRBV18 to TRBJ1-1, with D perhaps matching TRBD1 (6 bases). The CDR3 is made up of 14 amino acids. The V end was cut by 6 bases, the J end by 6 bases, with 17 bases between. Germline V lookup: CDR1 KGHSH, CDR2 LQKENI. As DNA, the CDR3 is TGTGCCAGCTCCCCGGACGGGGGGGGCGCTGAAGCTTTCTTT. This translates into CASSPDGGGAEAFF.

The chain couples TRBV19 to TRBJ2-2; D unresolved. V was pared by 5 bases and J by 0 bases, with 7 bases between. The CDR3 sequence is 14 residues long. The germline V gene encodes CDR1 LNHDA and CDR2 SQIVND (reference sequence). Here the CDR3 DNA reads TGTGCCAGTAGTCCAGGATCGAACACCGGGGAGCTGTTTTTT. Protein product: CASSPGSNTGELFF.

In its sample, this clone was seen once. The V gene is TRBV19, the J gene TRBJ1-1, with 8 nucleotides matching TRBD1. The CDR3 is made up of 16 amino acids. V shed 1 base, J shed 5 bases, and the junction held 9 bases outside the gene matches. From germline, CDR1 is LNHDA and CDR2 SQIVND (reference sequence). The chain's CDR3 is CASSIGDRGYGTEAFF. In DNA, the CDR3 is TGTGCCAGTAGTATAGGAGACAGGGGATACGGGACTGAAGCTTTCTTT. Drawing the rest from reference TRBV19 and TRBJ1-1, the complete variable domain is DGGITQSPKYLFRKEGQNVTLSCEQNLNHDAMYWYRQDPGQGLRLIYYSQIVNDFQKGDIAEGYSVSREKKESFPLTVTSAQKNPTAFYLCASSIGDRGYGTEAFFGQGTRLTVV.

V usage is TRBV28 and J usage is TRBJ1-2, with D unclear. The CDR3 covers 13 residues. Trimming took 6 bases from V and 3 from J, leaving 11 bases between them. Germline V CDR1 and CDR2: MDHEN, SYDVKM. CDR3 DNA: TGTGCCAGCAGGTTCGACGAACACTATGGCTACACCTTC. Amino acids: CASRFDEHYGYTF.

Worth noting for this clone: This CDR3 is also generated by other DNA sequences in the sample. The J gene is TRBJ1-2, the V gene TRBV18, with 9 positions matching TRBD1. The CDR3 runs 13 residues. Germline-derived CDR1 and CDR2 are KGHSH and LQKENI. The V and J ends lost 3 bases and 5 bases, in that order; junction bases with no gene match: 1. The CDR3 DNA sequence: TGTGCCAGCTCACCCGGGACAGGGTATGGCTACACCTTC. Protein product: CASSPGTGYGYTF.

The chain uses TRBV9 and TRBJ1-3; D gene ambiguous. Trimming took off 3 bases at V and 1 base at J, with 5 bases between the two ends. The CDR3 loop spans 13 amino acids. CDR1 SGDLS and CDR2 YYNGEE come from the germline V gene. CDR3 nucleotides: TGTGCCAGCAGCGCCATGTCTGGAAACACCATATATTTT. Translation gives CASSAMSGNTIYF.

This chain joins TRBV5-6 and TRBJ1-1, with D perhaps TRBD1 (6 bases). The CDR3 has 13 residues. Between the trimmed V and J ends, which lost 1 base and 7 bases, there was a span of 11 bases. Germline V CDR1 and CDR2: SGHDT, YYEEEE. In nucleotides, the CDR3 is TGTGCCAGCAGCTTGTCCAGGGGTAATGAAGCTTTCTTT. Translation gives CASSLSRGNEAFF.

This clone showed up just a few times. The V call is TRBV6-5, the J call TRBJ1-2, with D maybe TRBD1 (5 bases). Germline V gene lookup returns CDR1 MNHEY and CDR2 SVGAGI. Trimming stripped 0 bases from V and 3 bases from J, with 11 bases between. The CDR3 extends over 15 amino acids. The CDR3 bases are TGTGCCAGCAGTTACTCCGACAGACTTGACTATGGCTACACCTTC. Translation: CASSYSDRLDYGYTF.

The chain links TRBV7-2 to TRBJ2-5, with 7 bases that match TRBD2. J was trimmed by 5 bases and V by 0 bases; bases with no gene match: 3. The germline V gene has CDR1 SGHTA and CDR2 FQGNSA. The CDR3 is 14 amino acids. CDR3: CASSLAGGTETQYF. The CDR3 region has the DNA TGTGCCAGCAGCTTAGCGGGGGGGACGGAGACCCAGTACTTC.

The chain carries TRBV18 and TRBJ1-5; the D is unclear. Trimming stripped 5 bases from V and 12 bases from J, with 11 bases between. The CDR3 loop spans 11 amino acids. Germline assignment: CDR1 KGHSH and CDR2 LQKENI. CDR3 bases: TGTGCCAGCTCATCGGACGTTATCCAGCATTTT. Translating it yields CASSSDVIQHF.

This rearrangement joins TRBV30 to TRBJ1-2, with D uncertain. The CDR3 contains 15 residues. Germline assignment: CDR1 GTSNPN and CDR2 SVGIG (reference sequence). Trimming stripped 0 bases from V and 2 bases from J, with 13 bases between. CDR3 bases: TGTGCCTGGAGTGTAGGTGTCGGGTTCAACTATGGCTACACCTTC. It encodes CAWSVGVGFNYGYTF. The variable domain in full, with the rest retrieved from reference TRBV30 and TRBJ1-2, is SQTIHQWPATLVQPVGSPLSLECTVEGTSNPNLYWYRQAAGRGLQLLFYSVGIGQISSEVPQNLSASRPQDRQFILSSKKLLLSDSGFYLCAWSVGVGFNYGYTFGSGTRLTVV.

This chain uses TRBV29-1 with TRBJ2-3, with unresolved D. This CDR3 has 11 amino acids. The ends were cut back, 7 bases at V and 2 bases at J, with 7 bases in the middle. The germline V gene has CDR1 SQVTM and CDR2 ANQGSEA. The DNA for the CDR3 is TGCAGCGGCCTTTACACAGATACGCAGTATTTT. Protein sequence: CSGLYTDTQYF.

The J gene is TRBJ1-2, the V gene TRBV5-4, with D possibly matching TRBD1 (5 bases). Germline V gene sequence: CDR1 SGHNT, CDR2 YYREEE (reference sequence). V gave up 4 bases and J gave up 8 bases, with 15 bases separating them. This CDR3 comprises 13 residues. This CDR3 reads CASSTPGPEGYTF. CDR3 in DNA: TGTGCCAGCAGCACCCCGGGGCCGGAAGGCTACACCTTC.

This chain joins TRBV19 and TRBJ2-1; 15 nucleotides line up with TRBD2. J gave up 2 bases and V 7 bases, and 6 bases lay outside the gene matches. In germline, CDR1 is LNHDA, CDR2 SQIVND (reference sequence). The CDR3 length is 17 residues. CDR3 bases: TGTGCCAGTACCCCGGGACTAGCGGGAGGTCCCTACAATGAGCAGTTCTTC. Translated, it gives CASTPGLAGGPYNEQFF.

CDR3 protein: CAISELVRYNEQFF. For the CDR3, the DNA is TGTGCCATCAGTGAATTAGTTCGCTACAATGAGCAGTTCTTC. The chain is built from TRBV10-3 and TRBJ2-1; D remains ambiguous. Trimming left V 3 bases short and J 3 bases short, with 9 bases between. Germline V lookup: CDR1 ENHRY, CDR2 SYGVKD. This CDR3 has 14 residues.

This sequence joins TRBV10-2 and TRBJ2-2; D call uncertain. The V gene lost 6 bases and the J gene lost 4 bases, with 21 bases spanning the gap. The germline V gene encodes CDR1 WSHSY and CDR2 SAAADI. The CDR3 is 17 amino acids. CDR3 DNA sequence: TGCGCCAGCAGGGCGAGCGCGTTGGGGATAGCCACCGGGGAGCTGTTTTTT. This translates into CASRASALGIATGELFF.